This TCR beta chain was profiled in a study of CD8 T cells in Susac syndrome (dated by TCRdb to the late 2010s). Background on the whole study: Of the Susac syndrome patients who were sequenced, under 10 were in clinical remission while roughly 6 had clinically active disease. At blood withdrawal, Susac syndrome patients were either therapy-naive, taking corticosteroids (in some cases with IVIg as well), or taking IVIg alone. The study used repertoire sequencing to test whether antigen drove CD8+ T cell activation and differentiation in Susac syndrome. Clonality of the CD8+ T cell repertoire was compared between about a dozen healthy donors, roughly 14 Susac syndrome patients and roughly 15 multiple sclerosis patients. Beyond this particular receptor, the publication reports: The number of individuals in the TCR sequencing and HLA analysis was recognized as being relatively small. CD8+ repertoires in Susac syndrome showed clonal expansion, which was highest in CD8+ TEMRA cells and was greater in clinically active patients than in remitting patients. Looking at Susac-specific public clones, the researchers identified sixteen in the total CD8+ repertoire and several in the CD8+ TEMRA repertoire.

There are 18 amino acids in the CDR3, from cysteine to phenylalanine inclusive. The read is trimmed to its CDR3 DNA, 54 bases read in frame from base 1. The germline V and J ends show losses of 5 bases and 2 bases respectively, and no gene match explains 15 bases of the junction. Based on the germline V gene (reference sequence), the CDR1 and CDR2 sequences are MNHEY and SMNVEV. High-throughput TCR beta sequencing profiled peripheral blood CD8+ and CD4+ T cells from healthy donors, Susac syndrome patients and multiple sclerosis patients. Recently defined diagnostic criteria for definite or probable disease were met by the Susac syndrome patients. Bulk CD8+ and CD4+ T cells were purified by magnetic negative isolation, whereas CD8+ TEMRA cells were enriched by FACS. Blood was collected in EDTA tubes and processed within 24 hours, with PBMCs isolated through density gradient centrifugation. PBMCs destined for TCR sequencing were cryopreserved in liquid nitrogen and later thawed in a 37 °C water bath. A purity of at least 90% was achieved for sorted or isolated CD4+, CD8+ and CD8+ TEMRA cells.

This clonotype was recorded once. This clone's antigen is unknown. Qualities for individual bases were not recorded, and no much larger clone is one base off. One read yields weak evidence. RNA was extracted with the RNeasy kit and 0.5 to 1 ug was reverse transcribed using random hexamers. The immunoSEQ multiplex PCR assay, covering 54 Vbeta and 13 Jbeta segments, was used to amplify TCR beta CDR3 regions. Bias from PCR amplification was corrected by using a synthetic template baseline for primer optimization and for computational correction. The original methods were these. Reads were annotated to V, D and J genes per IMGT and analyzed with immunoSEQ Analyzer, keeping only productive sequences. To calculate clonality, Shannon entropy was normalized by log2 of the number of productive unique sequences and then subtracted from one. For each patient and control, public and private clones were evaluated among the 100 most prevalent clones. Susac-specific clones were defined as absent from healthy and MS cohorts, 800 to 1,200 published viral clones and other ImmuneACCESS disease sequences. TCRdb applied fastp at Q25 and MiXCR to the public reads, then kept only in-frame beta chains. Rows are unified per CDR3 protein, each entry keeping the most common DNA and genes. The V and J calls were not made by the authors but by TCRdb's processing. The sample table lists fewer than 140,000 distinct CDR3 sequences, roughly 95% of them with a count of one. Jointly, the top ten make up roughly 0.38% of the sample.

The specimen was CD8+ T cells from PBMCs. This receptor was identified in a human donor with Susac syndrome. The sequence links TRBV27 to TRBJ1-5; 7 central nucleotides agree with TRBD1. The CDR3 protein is CASSPDRVRLEGNQPQHF. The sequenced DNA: TGTGCCAGCAGTCCAGACAGGGTAAGGTTGGAAGGCAATCAGCCCCAGCATTTT.